This passage covers 5 T cell receptor beta chains from one sample sequenced in a study of regulatory T cells in long-lasting Graves disease. Construction of TCR beta libraries relied on iRepertoire HTBI primers and on Arm-PCR targeting CDR3 regions. TCRdb re-derived calls from the multiplex PCR reads in MiXCR, one entry per CDR3 protein. Found here are roughly 560,000 distinct CDR3 sequences, around 12% of them singletons; the top ten hold roughly 8.9%. Time point indicated: newly diagnosed GD, antithyroid drugs for less than 3 months. The TCR library was prepared using RNA isolated from PBMCs. These data are also associated with another study on T cells in Graves' hyperthyroidism and ophthalmopathy.

The sample in question was peripheral blood mononuclear cells (PBMCs), obtained at new diagnosis, from a patient treated with antithyroid drugs. The receptors were gathered from a woman under 40 with Graves disease.

Many counts were recorded for this clonotype. This sequence joins TRBV11-2 and TRBJ2-7, with D possibly matching TRBD1 (5 bases). Trimming took off 5 bases at V and 1 base at J, with 18 bases between the two ends. The CDR3 loop spans 16 amino acids. Germline CDR1 reads SGHAT; CDR2 reads FQNNGV. CDR3 in DNA: TGTGCCAGCAGCCTCCACCTAGGGGCTGGATCCTACGAGCAGTACTTC. This codes for CASSLHLGAGSYEQYF. Full variable domain (missing parts from reference TRBV11-2 and TRBJ2-7): EAGVAQSPRYKIIEKRQSVAFWCNPISGHATLYWYQQILGQGPKLLIQFQNNGVVDDSQLPKDRFSAERLKGVDSTLKIQPAKLEDSAVYLCASSLHLGAGSYEQYFGPGTRLTVT.

This clonotype was observed many times. The CDR3 nucleotides are TGTGCCAGCAGTTTGGGGGTGTTAGGCAACTATGGCTACACCTTC. Residues: CASSLGVLGNYGYTF. The V and J genes are TRBV28 and TRBJ1-2; the D gene is possibly TRBD1 (5 bases). Germline lookup yields CDR1 MDHEN and CDR2 SYDVKM. V was trimmed by 3 bases and J by 2 bases, leaving 13 bases between them. This CDR3 region has 15 residues.

This clonotype was detected only a few times. The chain couples TRBV6-9 to TRBJ2-3; D not resolved. Germline assignment: CDR1 MNHGY and CDR2 SVAAGI. The CDR3 runs 13 residues. Trimming pared 2 bases from V and 2 bases from J, leaving 5 bases between. The CDR3 protein is CASSYKNTDTQYF. The CDR3 DNA reads as TGTGCCAGCAGTTATAAGAACACAGATACGCAGTATTTT.

The sample holds many counts of this clonotype. The genes are TRBV18 and TRBJ1-4; TRBD1 is a possible D gene (5 bases). This CDR3 spans 14 amino acids. The V end was cut by 3 bases, the J end by 5 bases, with 10 bases between. Germline values: CDR1 KGHSH, CDR2 LQKENI. The CDR3 is CASSPGLSNEKLFF. The DNA of the CDR3 is TGTGCCAGCTCACCGGGGCTGAGCAATGAAAAACTGTTTTTT.

At least ten counts were recorded for this clonotype. This chain joins TRBV20-1 and TRBJ1-1; weak D call: TRBD1 (6 bases). The CDR3 spans 12 residues. Germline-derived CDR1 and CDR2 are DFQATT and SNEGSKA (reference sequence). Trimming cost V 3 bases and J 4 bases, with 9 bases left between them. The CDR3 coding sequence is TGCAGTGCTAGTCACAGGGTCACTGAAGCTTTCTTT. Translating gives CSASHRVTEAFF.